Listed here are 9 T cell receptor beta chains from one sample, sequenced in a study of monozygotic twins with inflammatory bowel disease. TCRdb derives one entry per CDR3 protein from the 5' RACE reads, leaving out DNA. The specimen's table records 93,000 or so distinct CDR3 sequences. The sequenced sample consisted of blood. Source of these receptors: a human donor with ulcerative colitis or Crohn's disease, or a healthy co-twin of an affected twin (not recorded which).

The J gene is TRBJ2-6, the V gene TRBV7-8; TCRdb's D call of TRBD1 is untestable without DNA. CDR3 length: 17 amino acids. Germline V CDR1 and CDR2: SGHVS, FQNEAQ. CDR3 sequence reads: CASSGGQGPAGANVLTF.

The chain is built from TRBV6-5 and TRBJ1-5. CDR3 length equals 12 residues. Germline V gene data show CDR1 as MNHEY and CDR2 as SVGAGI. The CDR3 is CASTNDGQPQHF.

V and J are TRBV27 and TRBJ1-6; the D call of TRBD1 rests on TCRdb alone, since no DNA is present to check it. Germline loops: CDR1 MNHEY, CDR2 SMNVEV (reference sequence). The CDR3 extends over 15 amino acids. CDR3 amino acids: CASSLPGTGLGSLHF.

The V call is TRBV4-2, the J call TRBJ2-1. This CDR3 has 15 amino acids. Germline-derived CDR1 and CDR2 are LGHNA and YNFKEQ. The chain's CDR3 is CASSQDSSKYNEQFF.

The rearrangement uses TRBV4-3 and TRBJ2-1. Germline V gives CDR1 LGHNA, CDR2 YSLEER. This CDR3 spans 17 amino acids. The CDR3 spells CASSPSRTTVIDNEQFF.

J is TRBJ2-7 and V is TRBV7-7; TCRdb outputs TRBD2, but without DNA this stays unchecked. CDR3 size: 15 residues. Germline V gives CDR1 SSHAT, CDR2 FNYEAQ (reference sequence). CDR3 sequence reads: CASSLGAGTQDEQYF.

The chain carries TRBV6-5 and TRBJ1-1; TCRdb's D call, TRBD1, is unchecked because there is no DNA. Germline V gene data show CDR1 as MNHEY and CDR2 as SVGAGI. The CDR3 loop spans 14 amino acids. This CDR3 is CASSYGALGTKAFF.

The rearrangement uses TRBV30 and TRBJ1-2; without DNA, the TCRdb call of TRBD1 cannot be checked. From germline, CDR1 is GTSNPN and CDR2 SVGIG (reference sequence). This CDR3 is built from 14 residues. CDR3 amino acids: CAWIIPWTGDGYTF.

The rearrangement joins TRBV7-2 to TRBJ2-2; TCRdb names TRBD1, which stays unverified in the absence of DNA. The germline V gene has CDR1 SGHTA and CDR2 FQGNSA. The CDR3 extends over 16 amino acids. The CDR3 loop is CASSFGQAMNTGELFF.